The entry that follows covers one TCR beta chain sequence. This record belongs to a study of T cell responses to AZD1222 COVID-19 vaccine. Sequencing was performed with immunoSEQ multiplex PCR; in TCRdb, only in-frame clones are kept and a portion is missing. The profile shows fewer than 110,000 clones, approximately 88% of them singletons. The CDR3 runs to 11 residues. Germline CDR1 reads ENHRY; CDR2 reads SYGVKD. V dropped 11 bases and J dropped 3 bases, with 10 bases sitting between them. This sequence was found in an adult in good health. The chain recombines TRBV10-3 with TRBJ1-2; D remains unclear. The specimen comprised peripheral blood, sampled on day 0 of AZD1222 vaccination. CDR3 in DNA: TGTGCCGCGGCATGGGACTATGGCTACACCTTC. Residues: CAAAWDYGYTF.